This T cell receptor beta chain was observed in a study of control samples from healthy donors and cancer patients. TCRdb's table, derived via immunoSEQ multiplex PCR, lists solely in-frame clones and lacks some. The repertoire holds about 85,000 clones, with about 89% as singletons. V trimming: 2 bases; J trimming: 4 bases; junction bases outside the gene matches: 17. CDR1 is SGHDN, CDR2 FVKESK, per germline. The CDR3 sequence is 19 residues long. The sequencing input was blood. This chain connects TRBV14 to TRBJ1-1; 9 nucleotides agree with TRBD1. The sequence was obtained from a woman aged 60-70 years in good health. The CDR3 is CASSQTTSGTGYRRTEAFF. The CDR3 nucleotides are TGTGCCAGCAGCCAAACTACCTCCGGGACAGGGTATCGGCGCACTGAAGCTTTCTTT.